This entry lists 27 T cell receptor beta chains sequenced from one sample in a study of cytomegalovirus exposure and HLA in healthy donors listed by TCRdb under 2017. The library was prepared using the immunoSEQ multiplex PCR assay. For the multiplex PCR, a mixture combining 60 forward primers for TCR Vbeta segments and 13 reverse primers for TCR Jbeta segments was used. The immuneACCESS repertoire file appears here via TCRdb, limited to in-frame rearrangements. These files lack a portion of the clones; in checked studies, under half of the deficit traces to unresolved V genes, and the cause of the others is not known. The sample table records about 120,000 clones; roughly 80% of these occur just once. The ten largest clones add up to 2.5% to 3.5% of the sample. Material: PBMCs. The receptor set was obtained from a woman aged 40 to 49 in good health and CMV-seropositive.

DNA of the CDR3: TGTGCCAGCAGCTGGTCGGGGAACGAGCAGTACTTC. Translation: CASSWSGNEQYF. V and J are TRBV5-6 and TRBJ2-7; TRBD2 might be the D (5 bases). Germline CDR1 reads SGHDT; CDR2 reads YYEEEE. V was pared by 3 bases and J by 5 bases, with 9 bases between. The CDR3 sequence is 12 residues long.

This clone was recorded once. This chain connects TRBV5-6 to TRBJ1-6, with no clear D. V shed 0 bases and J shed 10 bases, with 14 bases lying between them. CDR1 and CDR2 from the germline V gene are SGHDT and YYEEEE. The CDR3 has 15 amino acids. The CDR3: CASSLGGGNLSPLHF. The CDR3 nucleotides are TGTGCCAGCAGCTTGGGGGGAGGTAACTTATCACCCCTCCACTTT.

The chain joins TRBV2 to TRBJ2-3; 7 nucleotides agree with TRBD1. Trimming removed 10 bases from V and 2 bases from J; junction bases left unmatched: 18. CDR1 is SNHLY and CDR2 is FYNNEI in the germline V gene. The CDR3 loop spans 17 amino acids. DNA for the CDR3: TGTGCCACTACAGACAACCCGGGACAGCACAACACAGATACGCAGTATTTT. It specifies CATTDNPGQHNTDTQYF.

This chain links TRBV5-1 with TRBJ1-3; D is ambiguous. The CDR3 runs 14 residues. V lost 4 bases and J lost 4, with 12 bases in between. Germline V gene data show CDR1 as SGHRS and CDR2 as YFSETQ. The CDR3 loop reads CASSPQGGGNTIYF. Here the CDR3 DNA reads TGCGCCAGCAGCCCCCAAGGAGGCGGAAACACCATATATTTT.

The rearrangement links TRBV5-4 to TRBJ1-2; 11 bases match TRBD1. CDR1 is SGHNT, CDR2 YYREEE, per germline (reference sequence). The length of the CDR3 is 14 residues. The junction had 4 bases not matched to a gene; V was cut back by 4 bases and J by 5 bases. Written as DNA, the CDR3 is TGTGCCAGCAGCCCCCGGGACAGGGGGTATGGCTACACCTTC. Encoded protein: CASSPRDRGYGYTF.

The chain combines TRBV7-8 with TRBJ1-2, with D unclear. CDR1 is SGHVS and CDR2 is FQNEAQ in the germline V gene. V lost 1 base to trimming and J lost 6 bases, with 21 bases between them. The CDR3 has 17 residues. CDR3 nucleotide sequence: TGTGCCAGCAGCTTAGTAGGACCCCTAGGGAGGGAGGATGGCTACACCTTC. As protein: CASSLVGPLGREDGYTF.

The V gene is TRBV7-2, the J gene TRBJ2-7, with a tentative D call TRBD2 (5 bases). Per germline, CDR1 SGHTA and CDR2 FQGNSA. The length of the CDR3 is 13 residues. Trimming pared 4 bases from V and 4 bases from J, leaving 11 bases between. CDR3 sequence: CASSSGRLYEQYF. Here the CDR3 DNA reads TGTGCCAGCAGCTCGGGAAGGTTGTACGAGCAGTACTTC.

V gene TRBV27 combines with J gene TRBJ1-1; D unclear. The ends were cut back, 7 bases at V and 1 base at J, with 13 bases in the middle. Germline loops: CDR1 MNHEY, CDR2 SMNVEV (reference sequence). The CDR3 length is 14 residues. CDR3 nucleotide sequence: TGTGCCAGCACTGCCGGTCGGTCGAACACTGAAGCTTTCTTT. Protein: CASTAGRSNTEAFF.

The chain employs TRBV10-3 and TRBJ1-1; 9 positions agree with TRBD1. This CDR3 spans 15 amino acids. Germline CDR1 and CDR2: ENHRY and SYGVKD. V dropped 3 bases and J dropped 5; count of bases not matched to a gene: 7. The DNA for the CDR3 is TGTGCCATCAGTGATGGGACAGGGTTGGGGACTGAAGCTTTCTTT. Its translation is CAISDGTGLGTEAFF.

This clone came up a few times. The chain combines TRBV6-5 with TRBJ2-1; D is uncertain. Trimming removed 4 bases at V and 4 bases at J, with 5 bases between. This CDR3 spans 12 amino acids. Germline V lookup: CDR1 MNHEY, CDR2 SVGAGI. The chain's CDR3 is CASSSGYNEQFF. The CDR3 coding sequence is TGTGCCAGCAGTTCGGGTTACAATGAGCAGTTCTTC.

J is TRBJ2-7 and V is TRBV7-2, with D possibly TRBD1 on 7 matching bases. V gave up 5 bases and J gave up 4 bases, with 18 bases separating them. The CDR3 length is 15 residues. CDR1 SGHTA and CDR2 FQGNSA come from the germline V gene. The CDR3 nucleotides read TGTGCCAGCAGCCCAGGGGGGACAGCTACTTACGAGCAGTACTTC. It codes for CASSPGGTATYEQYF.

V gene TRBV6-6 combines with J gene TRBJ1-5, with TRBD1 identical over 7 bases. V was clipped by 6 bases and J by 0 bases; unmatched bases: 5. Germline assignment: CDR1 MNHNY and CDR2 SVGAGI (reference sequence). The CDR3 consists of 15 residues. The CDR3 bases are TGTGCCAGCAGCCCAGGGGGTTATAGCAATCAGCCCCAGCATTTT. Translation gives CASSPGGYSNQPQHF.

V is TRBV30 and J is TRBJ2-5; 12 bases line up with TRBD2. The trim removed 1 base at V and 4 bases at J, leaving 7 bases unmatched. Germline loops: CDR1 GTSNPN, CDR2 SVGIG (reference sequence). The CDR3 length is 16 residues. As DNA, the CDR3 is TGTGCCTGGAGTGCCACCCCACTAGCGGGAGGAGAGACCCAGTACTTC. This gives the protein CAWSATPLAGGETQYF.

Only one count was recorded for this clone. This chain connects TRBV11-2 to TRBJ1-2; 7 positions match TRBD1. The CDR3 is 15 amino acids. The V gene end was trimmed by 3 bases and the J gene end by 2 bases; junction bases not matched to a gene: 6. The germline V gene has CDR1 SGHAT and CDR2 FQNNGV. The CDR3 reads CASSFSTGENYGYTF. The CDR3 region has the DNA TGTGCCAGCAGCTTCAGTACAGGGGAAAACTATGGCTACACCTTC.

Only a few counts were recorded for this clone. The V and J genes are TRBV6-6 and TRBJ1-2; 11 nucleotides match TRBD1. The J segment lost 4 bases and the V segment lost 7 bases, leaving 5 bases of the junction unmatched. The length of the CDR3 is 14 residues. The germline CDR1 and CDR2 sequences are MNHNY and SVGAGI (reference sequence). CDR3 sequence: CASTKGTGGYGYTF. The CDR3 DNA sequence: TGTGCCAGCACCAAAGGGACAGGGGGCTATGGCTACACCTTC.

CDR3 region: CASSLEVRNAFF. The DNA of the CDR3 is TGTGCCAGCAGCTTAGAAGTGAGAAATGCTTTCTTT. This chain links TRBV7-2 with TRBJ1-1, with D unresolved. The CDR3 is 12 amino acids. Germline lookup yields CDR1 SGHTA and CDR2 FQGNSA. V gave up 1 base and J gave up 11 bases, with 11 bases separating them.

This chain uses TRBV5-1 with TRBJ2-3; tentatively, D is TRBD1 (6 bases). The CDR3 length is 14 residues. Germline V gene sequence: CDR1 SGHRS, CDR2 YFSETQ. V was trimmed by 2 bases and J by 2 bases, leaving 9 bases between them. In DNA, the CDR3 is TGCGCCAGCAGCTTACAGGGAAACACAGATACGCAGTATTTT. Its protein product is CASSLQGNTDTQYF.

V gene TRBV5-1 combines with J gene TRBJ2-5, with a possible D match to TRBD1 (6 bases). From germline, CDR1 is SGHRS and CDR2 YFSETQ. The CDR3 consists of 14 residues. Trimming stripped 0 bases from V and 4 bases from J, with 10 bases between. This CDR3 is CASSLDPGAETQYF. CDR3 nucleotides: TGCGCCAGCAGCTTGGATCCAGGGGCAGAGACCCAGTACTTC.

This chain connects TRBV18 to TRBJ2-5; 7 nucleotides agree with TRBD2. CDR1 is KGHSH, CDR2 LQKENI, per germline. There are 12 residues in the CDR3. Trimming took 8 bases from V and 5 from J; bases not matched to a gene: 5. The DNA of the CDR3 is TGTGCCAGCCACGGGGGGAAGGAGACCCAGTACTTC. This sequence encodes CASHGGKETQYF.

The V call is TRBV5-1, the J call TRBJ2-2; possible D gene TRBD2, 6 bases. Germline CDR1 reads SGHRS; CDR2 reads YFSETQ. The CDR3 sequence is 15 residues long. With 0 bases removed from V and 3 bases from J, the gap between germline ends came to 9 bases. The CDR3 region has the DNA TGCGCCAGCAGCTTGGAGACGGGGGACACCGGGGAGCTGTTTTTT. As protein: CASSLETGDTGELFF. Full variable domain (missing parts from reference TRBV5-1 and TRBJ2-2): KAGVTQTPRYLIKTRGQQVTLSCSPISGHRSVSWYQQTPGQGLQFLFEYFSETQRNKGNFPGRFSGRQFSNSRSEMNVSTLELGDSALYLCASSLETGDTGELFFGEGSRLTVL.

This clone was seen more than once but under ten times. The chain joins TRBV7-6 to TRBJ2-2; 11 bases map to TRBD1. The germline V gene has CDR1 SGHVS and CDR2 FNYEAQ. The CDR3 totals 16 residues. With 5 bases clipped from V and 4 bases from J, the junction kept 6 bases outside the gene matches. CDR3 nucleotides: TGTGCCAGCAGCGGACAGGGGGCGCGAGGCACCGGGGAGCTGTTTTTT. This translates into CASSGQGARGTGELFF.

The chain recombines TRBV27 with TRBJ1-5; D unclear. Germline V gene lookup returns CDR1 MNHEY and CDR2 SMNVEV (reference sequence). The germline V and J ends were trimmed by 8 bases and 0 bases, with 17 bases remaining between them. The CDR3 extends over 16 amino acids. CDR3 residues: CASSSAPGFSNQPQHF. For the CDR3, the DNA is TGTGCCAGCTCCTCGGCCCCGGGATTTAGCAATCAGCCCCAGCATTTT.

The V gene is TRBV2, the J gene TRBJ1-2, with TRBD1 as a possible D gene (6 bases). With 0 bases removed from V and 8 bases from J, the gap between germline ends came to 19 bases. Per germline, CDR1 SNHLY and CDR2 FYNNEI. The CDR3 has 16 residues. The CDR3 here is CASSEARRTASGGYTF. In nucleotides, the CDR3 is TGTGCCAGCAGTGAAGCGCGAAGGACAGCGAGTGGAGGCTACACCTTC. Full variable domain (outside the CDR3, taken from reference TRBV2 and TRBJ1-2): EPEVTQTPSHQVTQMGQEVILRCVPISNHLYFYWYRQILGQKVEFLVSFYNNEISEKSEIFDDQFSVERPDGSNFTLKIRSTKLEDSAMYFCASSEARRTASGGYTFGSGTRLTVV.

This clone was picked up one time. V and J are TRBV10-3 and TRBJ2-3, with D perhaps matching TRBD2 (6 bases). The germline gives CDR1 ENHRY, CDR2 SYGVKD. Deletions cut 0 bases from V and 3 bases from J, with 13 bases between. This CDR3 has 16 amino acids. The CDR3 DNA reads TGTGCCATCAGTGAGTCGAAACGGCGGGGTACAGATACGCAGTATTTT. It translates to CAISESKRRGTDTQYF.

V is TRBV10-3 and J is TRBJ1-2, with 7 bases matching TRBD1. Unmatched junction bases numbered 9, after V lost 7 bases and J lost 1 base. The germline V gene encodes CDR1 ENHRY and CDR2 SYGVKD. The CDR3 extends over 15 amino acids. The CDR3: CAITGDSQSNYGYTF. In DNA form, the CDR3 reads TGTGCCATCACCGGGGACAGCCAGAGTAACTATGGCTACACCTTC.

This clone was counted a single time. The rearrangement joins TRBV7-3 to TRBJ1-6, with TRBD1 matching over 9 bases. V was clipped by 9 bases and J by 7 bases; unmatched bases: 13. CDR1 and CDR2 from the germline V gene are SGHTA and FQGTGA. There are 16 residues in the CDR3. The CDR3 DNA reads as TGTGCCAGATACCCCATCGGGACAGGGATCAATTCACCCCTCCACTTT. Its protein product is CARYPIGTGINSPLHF.

V gene TRBV27 combines with J gene TRBJ1-5; D not certain. The germline gives CDR1 MNHEY, CDR2 SMNVEV (reference sequence). CDR3 length equals 12 residues. Trimming stripped 6 bases from V and 2 bases from J, with 5 bases between. DNA of the CDR3: TGTGCCAGCAGGTCAGGCAATCAGCCCCAGCATTTT. Residues: CASRSGNQPQHF.